A selection of T cell receptor beta chains follows, all from one sample in a study of metastatic and nonmetastatic thyroid tumors. TCRdb re-clonotyped the PCR reads via MiXCR. The top ten hold about 40% of the sample, which has fewer than 25,000 clones, around 15% seen once. The source material was blood. These receptors were taken from a female donor with papillary thyroid cancer or a benign thyroid nodule (not recorded which). Some clones in this sample may be carry-over from other donors' samples. The CDR3 runs from the conserved cysteine through the conserved F or W. A D gene is named only where the DNA matches it firmly. Rows give clone size only sometimes, using once, few, many, or a class for an expanded clone.

CDR3nt: TGTGCCTGCGCAGCGGGGGCCCAGTACTTC; CDR3aa: CACAAGAQYF; abundance: many; len: 10; d_gene: TRBD2; j_gene: TRBJ2-5; v_gene: TRBV2
CDR3nt: TGCAGTGCTAGGGCGCTAGCGGGAGTCCACTCCTACGAGCAGTACTTC; CDR3aa: CSARALAGVHSYEQYF; abundance: medium-sized; len: 16; d_gene: TRBD2; j_gene: TRBJ2-7; v_gene: TRBV20-1
CDR3nt: TGCGCCAGCAGCCCAACCCTCGCGGGAGGTTCCTACAATGAGCAGTTCTTC; CDR3aa: CASSPTLAGGSYNEQFF; abundance: once; len: 17; d_gene: TRBD2; j_gene: TRBJ2-1; v_gene: TRBV5-1
CDR3nt: TGTGCCAGCCAGAAAACTAGCGGACGGAATGAGCAGTTCTTC; CDR3aa: CASQKTSGRNEQFF; abundance: many; len: 14; d_gene: TRBD2; j_gene: TRBJ2-1; v_gene: TRBV12-3/TRBV12-4
CDR3nt: TGTGCCAGCAGCCACGGGACCGAGCAGTTCTTC; CDR3aa: CASSHGTEQFF; abundance: many; len: 11; d_gene: NA; j_gene: TRBJ2-1; v_gene: TRBV3-1
CDR3nt: TGTGCCAGCAGTGGGGGGACTAGCGGGAGATGGGAGACCCAGTACTTC; CDR3aa: CASSGGTSGRWETQYF; abundance: many; len: 16; d_gene: TRBD2; j_gene: TRBJ2-5; v_gene: TRBV2
CDR3nt: TGTGCCAGCAGCTTGTCAGGGGGGCGGGGTACCGAGCAGTACTTC; CDR3aa: CASSLSGGRGTEQYF; abundance: many; len: 15; d_gene: NA; j_gene: TRBJ2-7; v_gene: TRBV5-5
CDR3nt: TGCGCCAGCAGCTTGGAGCCTAGCGGGAACGAGCAGTACTTC; CDR3aa: CASSLEPSGNEQYF; abundance: many; len: 14; d_gene: TRBD2; j_gene: TRBJ2-7; v_gene: TRBV5-1
CDR3nt: TGTGCCAGCTCACCATCGCAGGGGAATCAGCCCCAGCATTTT; CDR3aa: CASSPSQGNQPQHF; abundance: many; len: 14; d_gene: NA; j_gene: TRBJ1-5; v_gene: TRBV18
CDR3nt: TGCGCCAGCAGACCAACTAGCGGGATAAACTACGAGCAGTACTTC; CDR3aa: CASRPTSGINYEQYF; abundance: many; len: 15; d_gene: TRBD2; j_gene: TRBJ2-7; v_gene: TRBV5-1
CDR3nt: TGTGCCAGCAGCGATTGGAGGGACAGGGTTAAGCGAAACACCATATATTTT; CDR3aa: CASSDWRDRVKRNTIYF; abundance: medium-sized; len: 17; d_gene: TRBD1; j_gene: TRBJ1-3; v_gene: TRBV11-2
CDR3nt: TGTGCCAGCAGCTCGGTTGAGCACTACGAGCAGTACTTC; CDR3aa: CASSSVEHYEQYF; abundance: many; len: 13; d_gene: NA; j_gene: TRBJ2-7; v_gene: TRBV7-8
CDR3nt: TGCGCCAGCAGCCAAGACCCGGGACTAGGCTCCTACGAGCAGTACTTC; CDR3aa: CASSQDPGLGSYEQYF; abundance: many; len: 16; d_gene: TRBD2; j_gene: TRBJ2-7; v_gene: TRBV4-3
CDR3nt: TGTGCCAGCAGCCAAGATAGAGGAAGGAATTCACCCCTCCACTTT; CDR3aa: CASSQDRGRNSPLHF; abundance: NA; len: 15; d_gene: NA; j_gene: TRBJ1-6; v_gene: TRBV4-2
CDR3nt: TGTGCCAGCAGCTTCGATGTCACCGGGGAGCTGTTTTTT; CDR3aa: CASSFDVTGELFF; abundance: many; len: 13; d_gene: NA; j_gene: TRBJ2-2; v_gene: TRBV7-8
CDR3nt: TGTGCCAGCGCGCCTAGAGACTCTGGAAACACCATATATTTT; CDR3aa: CASAPRDSGNTIYF; abundance: few; len: 14; d_gene: NA; j_gene: TRBJ1-3; v_gene: TRBV18
CDR3nt: TGTGCCAGCAGTGAGGGGGCGAACACTGAAGCTTTCTTT; CDR3aa: CASSEGANTEAFF; abundance: NA; len: 13; d_gene: NA; j_gene: TRBJ1-1; v_gene: TRBV6-1
CDR3nt: TGTGCCACCAGTGACGGGACTAGCGGGAGGGCCCTCTCCTACAATGAGCAGTTCTTC; CDR3aa: CATSDGTSGRALSYNEQFF; abundance: many; len: 19; d_gene: TRBD2; j_gene: TRBJ2-1; v_gene: TRBV24-1
CDR3nt: TGTGCCAGTAGTAGGGCCGGACAGGCTCAAGAGACCCAGTACTTC; CDR3aa: CASSRAGQAQETQYF; abundance: many; len: 15; d_gene: TRBD1; j_gene: TRBJ2-5; v_gene: TRBV19
CDR3nt: TGCAGGCAACCCCCGACTACCATTTACGAGCAGTACTTC; CDR3aa: CRQPPTTIYEQYF; abundance: NA; len: 13; d_gene: NA; j_gene: TRBJ2-7; v_gene: TRBV20-1
CDR3nt: TGTGCCAGCAGCGTTCTTAGCGGTTCTTCCTACAATGAGCAGTTCTTC; CDR3aa: CASSVLSGSSYNEQFF; abundance: many; len: 16; d_gene: NA; j_gene: TRBJ2-1; v_gene: TRBV9
CDR3nt: TGCAGTGCTAGAGATACTTCAGGGGTCAAAATGAACACTGAAGCTTTCTTT; CDR3aa: CSARDTSGVKMNTEAFF; abundance: many; len: 17; d_gene: NA; j_gene: TRBJ1-1; v_gene: TRBV20-1
CDR3nt: TGTGCCAGCAGAGAATTAGGACAGGGGGCGCGGGAGCAGTACTTC; CDR3aa: CASRELGQGAREQYF; abundance: many; len: 15; d_gene: TRBD1; j_gene: TRBJ2-7; v_gene: TRBV6-2/TRBV6-3
CDR3nt: TGTGCCAGCAGTTACTACGCCCCCAGGAACTCTGGGGCCAACGTCCTGACTTTC; CDR3aa: CASSYYAPRNSGANVLTF; abundance: many; len: 18; d_gene: NA; j_gene: TRBJ2-6; v_gene: TRBV6-5
CDR3nt: TGCGCCAGCAAGAAACTAGCGGACTCCTACAATGAGCAGTTCTTC; CDR3aa: CASKKLADSYNEQFF; abundance: many; len: 15; d_gene: TRBD2; j_gene: TRBJ2-1; v_gene: TRBV5-1
CDR3nt: TGTGCCAGCAGTTACGCGCAGATTACCGGGGAGCTGTTTTTT; CDR3aa: CASSYAQITGELFF; abundance: NA; len: 14; d_gene: NA; j_gene: TRBJ2-2; v_gene: TRBV6-5
CDR3nt: TGTGCCAGCAGCCCTGCGATCTCCAACACTGAAGCTTTCTTT; CDR3aa: CASSPAISNTEAFF; abundance: NA; len: 14; d_gene: NA; j_gene: TRBJ1-1; v_gene: TRBV5-5
CDR3nt: TGCAGTGCTAGTCCTAGCGGGAGGGGAACCTACGAGCAGTACTTC; CDR3aa: CSASPSGRGTYEQYF; abundance: NA; len: 15; d_gene: TRBD2; j_gene: TRBJ2-7; v_gene: TRBV20-1
CDR3nt: TGTGCCAGCAGCTTATCCCCCGGAGGGGAGGTCGAGCAGTACTTC; CDR3aa: CASSLSPGGEVEQYF; abundance: many; len: 15; d_gene: NA; j_gene: TRBJ2-7; v_gene: TRBV7-8
CDR3nt: TGTGCCAGTAGTATAGACAGGGCAAACTCCTACAATGAGCAGTTCTTC; CDR3aa: CASSIDRANSYNEQFF; abundance: many; len: 16; d_gene: NA; j_gene: TRBJ2-1; v_gene: TRBV19
CDR3nt: TGCGCCAGCAGCCAATGGACAGGTACTAATGAAAAACTGTTTTTT; CDR3aa: CASSQWTGTNEKLFF; abundance: medium-sized; len: 15; d_gene: TRBD1; j_gene: TRBJ1-4; v_gene: TRBV4-1
CDR3nt: TGTGCCAGCAGCGTACGGGGGAGCTCCTACGAGCAGTACTTC; CDR3aa: CASSVRGSSYEQYF; abundance: many; len: 14; d_gene: NA; j_gene: TRBJ2-7; v_gene: TRBV9
CDR3nt: TGTGCCAGCAGCCCCGGAGACAGGGCCCACTCACCCCTCCACTTT; CDR3aa: CASSPGDRAHSPLHF; abundance: NA; len: 15; d_gene: TRBD1; j_gene: TRBJ1-6; v_gene: TRBV7-9
CDR3nt: TGTGCCAGCAGGGTAGAGGGAAGTCGCGATACGCAGTATTTT; CDR3aa: CASRVEGSRDTQYF; abundance: NA; len: 14; d_gene: NA; j_gene: TRBJ2-3; v_gene: TRBV11-2
CDR3nt: TGCGCCAGCAGCTTGTATGGTAGCGGTACTTCCTACGAGCAGTACTTC; CDR3aa: CASSLYGSGTSYEQYF; abundance: many; len: 16; d_gene: NA; j_gene: TRBJ2-7; v_gene: TRBV5-1
CDR3nt: TGTGCCAGCAGTTTGGGGGGGGGACAGCAAGAGACCCAGTACTTC; CDR3aa: CASSLGGGQQETQYF; abundance: many; len: 15; d_gene: NA; j_gene: TRBJ2-5; v_gene: TRBV28
CDR3nt: TGCAGTGCACGGCCGGATAGCGATGAGCAGTTCTTC; CDR3aa: CSARPDSDEQFF; abundance: NA; len: 12; d_gene: NA; j_gene: TRBJ2-1; v_gene: TRBV20-1
CDR3nt: TGTGCCAGCGGGAGATTGGGGAGCTCCTACGAGCAGTACTTC; CDR3aa: CASGRLGSSYEQYF; abundance: many; len: 14; d_gene: NA; j_gene: TRBJ2-7; v_gene: TRBV7-9
CDR3nt: NA; CDR3aa: CSARRGEQFFGPDTQYF; abundance: NA; len: 17; d_gene: NA; j_gene: TRBJ2-3; v_gene: TRBV20-1
CDR3nt: TGCAGTGCTAGAGATGGTCCCCATGTCTTCACCTTC; CDR3aa: CSARDGPHVFTF; abundance: NA; len: 12; d_gene: NA; j_gene: TRBJ1-2; v_gene: TRBV20-1
CDR3nt: TGTGCCAGCCTACCCGAGAGGGGTACGCAAACTGAAGCTTTCTTT; CDR3aa: CASLPERGTQTEAFF; abundance: many; len: 15; d_gene: NA; j_gene: TRBJ1-1; v_gene: TRBV12-3/TRBV12-4
CDR3nt: TGTGCCAGCAGCGCGCTTGGTCGGGCAGATACGCAGTATTTT; CDR3aa: CASSALGRADTQYF; abundance: many; len: 14; d_gene: NA; j_gene: TRBJ2-3; v_gene: TRBV7-3
CDR3nt: TGTGCCAGCAGTCTACTATACAATGAGCAGTTCTTC; CDR3aa: CASSLLYNEQFF; abundance: many; len: 12; d_gene: NA; j_gene: TRBJ2-1; v_gene: TRBV12-3/TRBV12-4
CDR3nt: TGTGCCAGCAGTATAACAGGGGATAATCAGCCCCAGCATTTT; CDR3aa: CASSITGDNQPQHF; abundance: many; len: 14; d_gene: TRBD1; j_gene: TRBJ1-5; v_gene: TRBV6-1
CDR3nt: TGTGCCAGCAGGTTAGCGGGAGGCCATACCAATGAGCAGTTCTTC; CDR3aa: CASRLAGGHTNEQFF; abundance: many; len: 15; d_gene: TRBD2; j_gene: TRBJ2-1; v_gene: TRBV5-8
CDR3nt: TGCAGTGCTAGCCCAGGCTCCGGGGGCGGCTACACCTTC; CDR3aa: CSASPGSGGGYTF; abundance: many; len: 13; d_gene: NA; j_gene: TRBJ1-2; v_gene: TRBV20-1
CDR3nt: TGTGCCAGCAGCCGAACAGGGTACGCAAGACGAAACACCATATATTTT; CDR3aa: CASSRTGYARRNTIYF; abundance: NA; len: 16; d_gene: NA; j_gene: TRBJ1-3; v_gene: TRBV11-2
CDR3nt: TGTGCCAGCAGCTCAGAGACAGGGTTGAACACCGGGGAGCTGTTTTTT; CDR3aa: CASSSETGLNTGELFF; abundance: many; len: 16; d_gene: TRBD1; j_gene: TRBJ2-2; v_gene: TRBV7-8
CDR3nt: TGTGCCAGCAGCTCAGCCCGGACTAGCGGGAGGGGGAATGAGCAGTTCTTC; CDR3aa: CASSSARTSGRGNEQFF; abundance: many; len: 17; d_gene: TRBD2; j_gene: TRBJ2-1; v_gene: TRBV7-2
CDR3nt: TGCAGTGCTAGTCTTGGGGCGGGCTCCCGCGAGCAGTACTTC; CDR3aa: CSASLGAGSREQYF; abundance: NA; len: 14; d_gene: NA; j_gene: TRBJ2-7; v_gene: TRBV20-1